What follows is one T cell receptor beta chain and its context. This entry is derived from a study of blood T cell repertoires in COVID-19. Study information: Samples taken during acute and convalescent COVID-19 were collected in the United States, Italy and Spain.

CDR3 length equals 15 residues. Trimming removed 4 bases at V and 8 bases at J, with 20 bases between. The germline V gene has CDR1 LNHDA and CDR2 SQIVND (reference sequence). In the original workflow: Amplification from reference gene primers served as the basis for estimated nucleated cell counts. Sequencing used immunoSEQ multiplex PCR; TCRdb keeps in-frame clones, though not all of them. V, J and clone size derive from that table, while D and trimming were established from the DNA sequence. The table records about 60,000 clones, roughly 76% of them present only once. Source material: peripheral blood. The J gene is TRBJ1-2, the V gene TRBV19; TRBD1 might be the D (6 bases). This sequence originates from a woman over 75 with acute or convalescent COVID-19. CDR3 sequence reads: CASSTSGVGIGGYTF. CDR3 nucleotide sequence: TGTGCCAGTAGTACCTCAGGGGTTGGGATCGGAGGCTACACCTTC.